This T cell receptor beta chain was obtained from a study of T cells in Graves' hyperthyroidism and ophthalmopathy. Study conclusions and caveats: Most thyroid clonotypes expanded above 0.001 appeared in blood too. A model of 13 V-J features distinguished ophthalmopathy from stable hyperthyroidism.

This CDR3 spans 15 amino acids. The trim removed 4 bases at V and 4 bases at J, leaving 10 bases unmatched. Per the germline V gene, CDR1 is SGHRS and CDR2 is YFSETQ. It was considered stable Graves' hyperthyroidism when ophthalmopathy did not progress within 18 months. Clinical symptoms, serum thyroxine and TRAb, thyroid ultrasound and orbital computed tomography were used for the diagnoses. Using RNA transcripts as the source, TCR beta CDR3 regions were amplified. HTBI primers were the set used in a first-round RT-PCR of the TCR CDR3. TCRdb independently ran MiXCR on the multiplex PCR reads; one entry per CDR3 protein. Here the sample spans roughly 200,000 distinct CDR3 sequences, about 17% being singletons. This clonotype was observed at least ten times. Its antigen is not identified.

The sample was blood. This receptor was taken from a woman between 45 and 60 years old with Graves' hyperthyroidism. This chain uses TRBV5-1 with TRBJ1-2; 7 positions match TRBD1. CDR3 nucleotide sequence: TGCGCCAGCAGCGACCCGACAGGGAACAGCTATGGCTACACCTTC. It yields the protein CASSDPTGNSYGYTF. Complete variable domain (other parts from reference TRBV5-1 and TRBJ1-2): KAGVTQTPRYLIKTRGQQVTLSCSPISGHRSVSWYQQTPGQGLQFLFEYFSETQRNKGNFPGRFSGRQFSNSRSEMNVSTLELGDSALYLCASSDPTGNSYGYTFGSGTRLTVV.